The rows below give T cell receptor beta chains drawn from one sample of a study of tumor and adjacent non-tumor tissue in lung cancer. TCRdb re-derived calls from the multiplex PCR reads in MiXCR, one entry per CDR3 protein. The sample holds 100,000 to 120,000 distinct CDR3 sequences, over 75% seen once. The sample taken for sequencing was lung tumor tissue. The receptors originated from a man aged 65-85 years with non-small cell lung cancer. Each CDR3 is given without its conserved first and last residue. Some rows have no size entry. The others give once, few or many, or a class for an expanded clone.

v_call,clone_size,j_call,cdr3_aa
TRBV11-3,-,TRBJ2-1,TSSLLGTSRGYNEQF
TRBV6-5,-,TRBJ1-2,ASTREIRDSLYGYT
TRBV11-3,-,TRBJ1-4,VNSLVGGTSDEKLF
TRBV11-2,-,TRBJ2-7,ASSLGWADNSYEQY
TRBV28,-,TRBJ1-2,TSSLVVRTYGYT
TRBV6-5,-,TRBJ2-2,AISYFGTSGGGYSKGELF
TRBV29-1,medium-sized,TRBJ2-7,SVEEKGTGLIYEQY
TRBV19,-,TRBJ1-1,ASSIRDQPNTEAF
TRBV10-2,-,TRBJ1-5,PGKTDRGGSNQPQQ
TRBV2,few,TRBJ2-5,ASTRGGFQETQY
TRBV11-2,few,TRBJ2-5,ASSSHLGVVV
TRBV6-6,-,TRBJ1-5,ASNFRLGSNPPQH
TRBV14,-,TRBJ2-6,ASSPTLSGAYYGANVVT
TRBV6-5,-,TRBJ2-7,AVGRRLAGSYEQC
TRBV29-1,-,TRBJ1-2,SVWRGEFYGYT
TRBV28,-,TRBJ2-5,ASSITEFPEEETQY
TRBV20-1,-,TRBJ2-1,SAHTSGKAHDQF
TRBV6-1,-,TRBJ2-5,ASKGDSGVGETQC
TRBV28,-,TRBJ2-3,AISFSSGRGSHTQY
TRBV10-3,-,TRBJ2-3,AISESRDTSTDTQY
TRBV28,-,TRBJ1-5,ASSFPMAGSEGNYQPQH
TRBV5-5,-,TRBJ1-2,ASSLEYMGQGRGYT
TRBV6-5,many,TRBJ1-2,ASSSASGGPA
TRBV7-9,many,TRBJ2-5,ASSGTSGETQY
TRBV5-4,-,TRBJ1-4,AISSKDSDGEKLF
TRBV30,-,TRBJ1-6,AWSVFVDSYNSPIH
TRBV20-1,-,TRBJ2-7,NADRAYKQY
TRBV12-5,-,TRBJ2-5,ASGLSASRETQY
TRBV5-5,-,TRBJ2-3,ASNGTESQADTQY
TRBV5-6,-,TRBJ1-5,ASSWGQGPNQPQH
TRBV5-6,-,TRBJ2-2,ASSFAFPNTGELL
TRBV6-6,few,TRBJ2-1,VSSPLGSASYNEQF
TRBV11-2,-,TRBJ2-6,VSSAAGANVLT
TRBV7-8,-,TRBJ1-4,ARSLASRAFNEKLF
TRBV4-1,-,TRBJ1-3,ASSHLRGENTIY
TRBV6-2/TRBV6-3,-,TRBJ2-2,ASSRINTRELS
TRBV6-1,-,TRBJ2-3,ASCGDRTGGADTQY
TRBV11-3,-,TRBJ2-3,ASSLRSLAGGRNTKY
TRBV11-3,-,TRBJ2-3,ASSQGLAWSGSDAHY